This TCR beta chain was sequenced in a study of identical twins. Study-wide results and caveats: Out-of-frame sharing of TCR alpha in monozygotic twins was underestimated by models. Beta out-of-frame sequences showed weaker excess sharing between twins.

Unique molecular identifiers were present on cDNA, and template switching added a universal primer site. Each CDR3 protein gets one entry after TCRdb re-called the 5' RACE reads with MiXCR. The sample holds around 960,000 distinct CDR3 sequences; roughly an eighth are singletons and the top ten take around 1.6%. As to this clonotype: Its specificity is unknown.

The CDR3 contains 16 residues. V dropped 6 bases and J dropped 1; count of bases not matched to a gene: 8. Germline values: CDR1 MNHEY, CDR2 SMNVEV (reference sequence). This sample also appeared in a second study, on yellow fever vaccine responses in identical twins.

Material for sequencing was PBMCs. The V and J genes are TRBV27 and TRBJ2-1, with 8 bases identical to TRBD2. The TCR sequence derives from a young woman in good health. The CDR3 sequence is CASSRLGTSSYNEQFF. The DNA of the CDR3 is TGTGCCAGCAGCCGCCTAGGGACTAGTTCCTACAATGAGCAGTTCTTC.